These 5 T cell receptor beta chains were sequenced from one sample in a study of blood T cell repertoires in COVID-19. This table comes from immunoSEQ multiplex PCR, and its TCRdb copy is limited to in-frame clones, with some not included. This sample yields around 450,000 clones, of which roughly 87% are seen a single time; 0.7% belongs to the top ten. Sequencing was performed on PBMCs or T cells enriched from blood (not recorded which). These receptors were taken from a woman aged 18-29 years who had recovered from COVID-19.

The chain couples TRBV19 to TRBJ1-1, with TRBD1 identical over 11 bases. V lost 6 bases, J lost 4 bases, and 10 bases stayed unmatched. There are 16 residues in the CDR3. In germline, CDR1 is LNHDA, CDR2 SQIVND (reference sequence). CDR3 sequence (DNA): TGTGCCAGTAGCCGACGGACAGGGGGCGATGGCACTGAAGCTTTCTTT. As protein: CASSRRTGGDGTEAFF. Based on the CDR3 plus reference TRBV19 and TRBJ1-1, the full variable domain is DGGITQSPKYLFRKEGQNVTLSCEQNLNHDAMYWYRQDPGQGLRLIYYSQIVNDFQKGDIAEGYSVSREKKESFPLTVTSAQKNPTAFYLCASSRRTGGDGTEAFFGQGTRLTVV.

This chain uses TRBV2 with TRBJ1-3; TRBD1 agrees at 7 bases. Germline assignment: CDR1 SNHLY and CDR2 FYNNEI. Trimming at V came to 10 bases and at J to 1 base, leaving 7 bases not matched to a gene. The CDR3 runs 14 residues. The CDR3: CATRDSVSGNTIYF. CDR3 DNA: TGTGCCACAAGGGACAGCGTATCTGGAAACACCATATATTTT.

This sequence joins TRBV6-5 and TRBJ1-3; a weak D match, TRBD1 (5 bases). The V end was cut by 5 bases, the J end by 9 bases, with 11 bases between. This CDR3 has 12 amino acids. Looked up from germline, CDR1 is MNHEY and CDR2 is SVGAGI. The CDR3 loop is CASSPGHTTIYF. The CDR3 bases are TGTGCCAGCAGTCCCGGACACACCACCATATATTTT.

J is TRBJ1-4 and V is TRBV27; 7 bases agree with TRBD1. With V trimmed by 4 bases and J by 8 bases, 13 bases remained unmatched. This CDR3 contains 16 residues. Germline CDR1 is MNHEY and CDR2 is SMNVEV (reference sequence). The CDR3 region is CASSSYSQGPREKLFF. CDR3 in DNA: TGTGCCAGCAGTTCATATTCACAGGGGCCTCGGGAAAAACTGTTTTTT.

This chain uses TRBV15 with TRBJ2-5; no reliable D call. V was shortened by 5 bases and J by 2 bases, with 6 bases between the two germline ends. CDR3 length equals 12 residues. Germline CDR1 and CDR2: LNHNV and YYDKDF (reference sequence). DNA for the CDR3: TGTGCCACCAGCGGCTGGCAAGAGACCCAGTACTTC. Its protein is CATSGWQETQYF.